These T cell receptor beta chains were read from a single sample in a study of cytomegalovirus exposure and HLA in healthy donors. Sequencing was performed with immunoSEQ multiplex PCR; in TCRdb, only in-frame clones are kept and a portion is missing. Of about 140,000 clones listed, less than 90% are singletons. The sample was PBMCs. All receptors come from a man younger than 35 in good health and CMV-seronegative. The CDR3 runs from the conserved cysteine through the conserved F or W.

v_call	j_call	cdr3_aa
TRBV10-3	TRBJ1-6	CAIRQGFNSPLHF
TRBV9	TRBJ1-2	CASSVGTGLATDYGYTF
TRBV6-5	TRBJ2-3	CASSIGGPRTDTQYF
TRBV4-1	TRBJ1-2	CASSPDSTDSYGYTF
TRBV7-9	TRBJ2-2	CASSSPMPQGEGTGELFF
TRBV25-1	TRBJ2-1	CASQVGAGQFF
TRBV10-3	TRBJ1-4	CAISELGHRSAGGEKLFF
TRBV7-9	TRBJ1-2	CASSSGGTEANYGYTF
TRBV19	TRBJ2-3	CASSMNLGAGGADTQYF
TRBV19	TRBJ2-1	CASSIDRGLAGPEQFF
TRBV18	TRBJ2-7	CASSPPQGRIYEQYF
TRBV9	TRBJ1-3	CASSLQTGSGNTIYF
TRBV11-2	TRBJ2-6	CASGVIVGANVLTF
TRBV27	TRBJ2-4	CASSLRGLEAKNIQYF
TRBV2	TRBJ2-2	CASGRGNTGELFF
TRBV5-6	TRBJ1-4	CASSSKKAGLNEKLFF
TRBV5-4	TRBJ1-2	CASSGGTDDGYTF